What follows is one TCR beta chain and its context. Deletions cut 4 bases from V and 2 bases from J, with 13 bases between. The CDR3 consists of 16 residues. CDR1 is SGHRS and CDR2 is YFSETQ in the germline V gene. The data belong to a study of blood T cell repertoires in COVID-19. About the study: Material from acute and convalescent COVID-19 was sourced from the United States, Italy and Spain. PBMCs, B-cell-depleted T cells, or T cells were the source of the cDNA or gDNA that made up the material.

In the authors' workflow: Researchers report that nucleated cell counts were estimated from reference gene primer amplification. Libraries were prepared by immunoSEQ multiplex PCR; TCRdb keeps only in-frame clonotypes and omits some of them. For V, J and clone size, that table is used; D and trimming come from the DNA. The table has roughly 80,000 clones, approximately 78% seen once. The material sequenced was peripheral blood. V and J are TRBV5-1 and TRBJ1-6; D is uncertain. The receptor was derived from a human donor in a cohort sampled during active COVID-19. CDR3: CASSISGRAYNSPLHF. In nucleotides, the CDR3 is TGCGCCAGCAGCATTTCCGGGAGGGCCTATAATTCACCCCTCCACTTT.